A selection of T cell receptor beta chains follows, all from one sample in a study of T-cell reconstitution after alpha-beta-depleted transplantation in children. TCRdb processed the PCR reads anew with MiXCR; each CDR3 protein has one entry. Seen here are 600,000 or so distinct CDR3 sequences, 23% observed once, and the top ten hold approximately 14%. This specimen was PBMCs, mostly from graft donor cells, taken 360 days after TCRalphabeta/CD19-depleted stem cell transplant. These receptors originate from a boy under three years old who had a stem cell transplant for acute myeloid leukemia, so the T cells may come from the graft donor. The CDR3 runs from the conserved cysteine through the conserved F or W. A D gene is named only where the DNA matches it firmly. The size entry is marked missing in some rows and otherwise reads once, few, many or a size class.

>NA|TRBV4-1|TRBD1|TRBJ1-6|16
CASSQDDWDSNSPLHF
TGCGCCAGCAGCCAAGATGATTGGGACAGTAATTCACCCCTCCACTTT
>NA|TRBV6-5|NA|TRBJ1-6|18
CASSYSPGPRREASPLHF
TGTGCCAGCAGTTACTCTCCAGGGCCCCGGCGAGAAGCATCACCCCTCCACTTT
>many|TRBV6-1|TRBD1|TRBJ1-2|12
CASIGTGYGYTF
TGTGCCAGCATCGGGACAGGGTATGGCTACACCTTC
>few|TRBV6-4|NA|TRBJ2-3|13
CASSDILEGTQYF
TGTGCCAGCAGTGACATCCTAGAAGGGACGCAGTATTTT
>once|TRBV2|TRBD2|TRBJ2-3|17
CASSEARLASSTDTQYF
TGTGCCAGCAGTGAAGCCAGACTAGCTTCTAGCACAGATACGCAGTATTTT
>many|TRBV20-1|TRBD1|TRBJ2-1|15
CSANPRDRVDNEQFF
TGCAGTGCAAACCCCCGGGACAGGGTGGACAATGAGCAGTTCTTC
>many|TRBV9|NA|TRBJ2-7|15
CASSFSPGPSYEQYF
TGTGCCAGCAGCTTCTCGCCGGGTCCATCCTACGAGCAGTACTTC
>NA|TRBV18|NA|TRBJ2-1|17
CASSPLVAGSSYNEQFF
TGTGCCAGCTCACCACTTGTGGCGGGGTCCTCCTACAATGAGCAGTTCTTC
>many|TRBV20-1|TRBD1|TRBJ1-6|19
CSARVGQGSPSSYNSPLHF
TGCAGTGCTAGAGTGGGACAGGGGTCCCCGAGCTCCTATAATTCACCCCTCCACTTT
>few|TRBV12-3/TRBV12-4|NA|TRBJ2-3|15
CASSLRRGRTDTQYF
TGTGCCAGCAGTTTGCGAAGGGGACGCACAGATACGCAGTATTTT
>many|TRBV28|TRBD1|TRBJ1-5|13
CASSWDREQPQHF
TGTGCCAGCAGCTGGGACAGGGAACAGCCCCAGCATTTT
>NA|TRBV6-1|NA|TRBJ1-4|15
CATTRGGSANEKLFF
TGTGCCACTACACGGGGTGGGTCGGCTAATGAAAAACTGTTTTTT
>few|TRBV5-1|TRBD1|TRBJ2-5|14
CASSLGQGFQTQYF
TGCGCCAGCAGCTTGGGACAGGGTTTTCAGACCCAGTACTTC
>once|TRBV20-1|NA|TRBJ1-5|15
CSARDQTVPISSQHF
TGCAGTGCTAGAGATCAGACAGTCCCAATTTCTTCCCAGCATTTT
>many|TRBV5-1|NA|TRBJ1-1|13
CAKRSRENTEAFF
TGCGCCAAGAGGAGCAGGGAGAACACTGAAGCTTTCTTT
>many|TRBV11-2|TRBD2|TRBJ2-3|19
CASSTRLGPTSGETDTQYF
TGTGCCAGCAGCACCCGATTAGGACCAACTAGCGGGGAAACAGATACGCAGTATTTT
>NA|TRBV12-3/TRBV12-4|NA|TRBJ1-5|13
CASSPAGGQPQHF
TGTGCCAGCAGTCCCGCAGGCGGTCAGCCCCAGCATTTT
>many|TRBV20-1|NA|TRBJ2-5|17
CSARGPHAGTYQETQYF
TGCAGTGCTAGAGGTCCCCATGCGGGGACGTACCAAGAGACCCAGTACTTC
>NA|TRBV12-3/TRBV12-4|NA|TRBJ1-6|15
CASSPDGGFRSPLHF
TGTGCCAGCAGCCCTGATGGGGGATTCCGGTCACCCCTCCACTTT
>NA|TRBV10-3|TRBD1|TRBJ1-2|13
CAIRKDRDYGYTF
TGTGCCATCAGGAAAGACAGGGACTATGGCTACACCTTC
>NA|TRBV20-1|NA|TRBJ1-3|14
CSARDPGQGNTIYF
TGCAGTGCTAGAGATCCTGGACAGGGAAACACCATATATTTT
>few|TRBV24-1|NA|TRBJ2-5|12
CATSDSDSAQYF
TGTGCCACCAGTGACTCTGACAGTGCCCAGTACTTC
>few|TRBV20-1|TRBD2|TRBJ2-7|15
CSARVRRLASYEQYF
TGCAGTGCTAGAGTTAGGAGACTAGCCTCCTACGAGCAGTACTTC